This T cell receptor beta chain was obtained from a study of T cell responses to AZD1222 COVID-19 vaccine. Germline V CDR1 and CDR2: SGHKS, YYEKEE (reference sequence). V lost 4 bases and J lost 4, with 12 bases in between. The CDR3 sequence is 15 residues long. Method: immunoSEQ multiplex PCR; TCRdb's copy keeps in-frame clones and lacks some. The sample contains about 100,000 clones, around 87% of which appear only once. Whole-study results and caveats: Researchers report vaccine-associated CD4 TCRs spanning spike, with dominance at 160-218 and 743-854. Baseline seropositives among AZD1222 recipients totaled only 5 to 7.

Of note for this clone: Its antigen is unknown.

This chain connects TRBV5-5 to TRBJ2-6, with D unresolved. The receptor comes from an adult in good health. Sequencing was performed on peripheral blood, taken on day 0 of MenACWY control vaccination. The CDR3 nucleotides read TGTGCCAGCAGCAAGACCCTACCGGGGGCCAACGTCCTGACTTTC. This encodes CASSKTLPGANVLTF.